This T cell receptor (beta chain) was identified in a study of beta chain features in type 1 diabetes. Across the whole study: Patients looked much like healthy donors when it came to age, gender and cell yields. Whole-study results and caveats: Type 1 diabetes patients had TCRB CDR3s that were shorter (moderately but significantly so) in all four CD4+ subsets. Sequencing the cDNA could make cells with high TCR expression show up more than they should.

About this clone itself: Its cognate antigen is unknown.

Every bit of the isolated RNA underwent reverse transcription, so sequencing read expressed TCRB transcripts. TCRdb keeps only in-frame clones here, not all; method: immunoSEQ multiplex PCR. The sample lists about 230,000 clones, around 16% seen once, with roughly 0.08% in the top ten. Germline V gives CDR1 SGHRS, CDR2 YFSETQ. Trimming removed 4 bases from V and 0 bases from J, with 5 bases in between. There are 14 residues in the CDR3. Sequenced sample: naive CD4+ T cells from blood. The chain links TRBV5-1 to TRBJ2-6, with D unclear. The source of this sequence is a man in his thirties or forties with type 1 diabetes. As DNA, the CDR3 is TGCGCCAGCAGCGTTAACTCTGGGGCCAACGTCCTGACTTTC. Residues: CASSVNSGANVLTF.